A selection of T cell receptor beta chains follows, all from one sample in a study of identical twins. Via MiXCR, TCRdb re-called the 5' RACE reads, giving one row per CDR3 protein. The repertoire holds about 900,000 distinct CDR3 sequences, 9% to 15% seen once, with around 1.5% in the top ten. The same sample was also used in a study of yellow fever vaccine responses in identical twins.

The source material was PBMCs. Receptors were obtained from a woman aged 18-30 years in good health. CDR3s include the opening cysteine and the closing phenylalanine or tryptophan. D genes are given only for firm matches. Clone size appears in some rows only: once, few, many, or a class for an expanded clone.

D gene | clone size | J gene | V gene | CDR3 protein | CDR3 DNA
NA | many | TRBJ1-4 | TRBV6-5 | CASSYWRRIDEKLFF | TGTGCCAGCAGTTACTGGAGACGGATAGATGAAAAACTGTTTTTT
NA | NA | TRBJ2-7 | TRBV7-8 | CASSSLRWNVKSSYEQYF | TGTGCCAGCAGCTCCTTACGGTGGAATGTCAAATCTTCCTACGAGCAGTACTTC
NA | many | TRBJ2-2 | TRBV28 | CASSLYGTGELFF | TGTGCCAGCAGCTTGTATGGTACCGGGGAGCTGTTTTTT
NA | many | TRBJ2-7 | TRBV20-1 | CSARGGTDEQYF | TGCAGTGCTAGAGGGGGAACCGACGAGCAGTACTTC
NA | few | TRBJ2-7 | TRBV20-1 | CSAREGGLIYEQYF | TGCAGTGCTAGAGAAGGGGGACTCATCTACGAGCAGTACTTC
NA | many | TRBJ2-1 | TRBV5-1 | CASSSGPSSSYNEQFF | TGCGCCAGCAGCTCCGGTCCCTCAAGCTCCTACAATGAGCAGTTCTTC
TRBD2 | many | TRBJ2-3 | TRBV20-1 | CSASKLAGEDTQYF | TGCAGTGCTAGTAAATTAGCGGGAGAAGATACGCAGTATTTT
NA | NA | TRBJ2-7 | TRBV5-6 | CASSGRTERSYEQYF | TGTGCCAGCAGCGGGAGGACTGAACGCTCCTACGAGCAGTACTTC
NA | few | TRBJ1-6 | TRBV6-5 | CASSYYYQAGVSGSPLHF | TGTGCCAGCAGTTACTATTACCAGGCGGGTGTCTCCGGTTCACCCCTCCACTTT
TRBD1 | NA | TRBJ2-2 | TRBV11-1 | CASSSPWTGARELFF | TGTGCCAGCAGCTCCCCATGGACAGGGGCTAGGGAGCTGTTTTTT
TRBD2 | few | TRBJ2-5 | TRBV2 | CASVGSGGLAQETQYF | TGTGCCAGCGTGGGCTCGGGGGGACTGGCACAAGAGACCCAGTACTTC
TRBD2 | few | TRBJ2-1 | TRBV13 | CASSLGGPGLAGASYNEQFF | TGTGCCAGCAGCTTAGGCGGACCGGGACTAGCGGGAGCGTCCTACAATGAGCAGTTCTTC
TRBD1 | NA | TRBJ1-5 | TRBV20-1 | CSAPSGRGSNQPQHF | TGCAGTGCCCCCTCGGGCAGGGGGAGCAATCAGCCCCAGCATTTT
TRBD1 | many | TRBJ2-1 | TRBV20-1 | CSTGTGAGPYNEQFF | TGCAGTACCGGGACAGGGGCCGGACCCTACAATGAGCAGTTCTTC
TRBD2 | few | TRBJ2-3 | TRBV12-3/TRBV12-4 | CASTSRAGVGTDTQYF | TGTGCCAGCACCTCGCGAGCGGGAGTGGGCACAGATACGCAGTATTTT
NA | few | TRBJ2-1 | TRBV6-1 | CAIAGWRYNEQFF | TGTGCCATCGCGGGGTGGCGGTACAATGAGCAGTTCTTC
TRBD1 | few | TRBJ1-2 | TRBV9 | CASSLGQDHGYTF | TGTGCCAGCAGCCTGGGACAGGACCATGGCTACACCTTC
TRBD2 | NA | TRBJ2-1 | TRBV14 | CASSQATSGRVNEQFF | TGTGCCAGCAGCCAAGCGACTAGCGGGAGGGTGAATGAGCAGTTCTTC
NA | NA | TRBJ1-1 | TRBV7-6 | CASRETGQSSSEAFF | TGTGCCAGCAGGGAAACGGGACAAAGCAGCTCCGAAGCTTTCTTT
NA | NA | TRBJ2-1 | TRBV9 | CASSVVSVPGDEQFF | TGTGCCAGCAGCGTAGTCAGCGTCCCGGGCGATGAGCAGTTCTTC
NA | few | TRBJ2-2 | TRBV3-1 | CASRLSGELFF | TGTGCCAGCAGGCTTTCCGGGGAGCTGTTTTTT
TRBD2 | NA | TRBJ2-1 | TRBV7-9 | CASSSRRPAGGQQFF | TGTGCCAGCAGCTCACGGCGGCCAGCGGGAGGGCAGCAGTTCTTC
TRBD1 | many | TRBJ2-3 | TRBV14 | CASSSRTGIGTDTQYF | TGTGCCAGCAGCTCCCGGACAGGGATCGGCACAGATACGCAGTATTTT
NA | many | TRBJ2-2 | TRBV12-3/TRBV12-4 | CASSFGSTSPRTGELFF | TGTGCCAGCAGTTTCGGCAGTACCAGCCCCCGAACCGGGGAGCTGTTTTTT
TRBD1 | many | TRBJ1-6 | TRBV2 | CASEAGQGSSPLHF | TGTGCCAGCGAAGCGGGACAGGGTAGTTCACCCCTCCACTTT
TRBD2 | few | TRBJ2-3 | TRBV7-6 | CASSPRRLTSGGALGIDTQYF | TGTGCCAGCAGCCCACGTAGATTGACTAGCGGGGGTGCCTTGGGCATAGATACGCAGTATTTT
NA | NA | TRBJ2-5 | TRBV28 | CASSLTQGGGYQETQYF | TGTGCCAGCAGTTTAACACAGGGAGGAGGGTACCAAGAGACCCAGTACTTC
NA | few | TRBJ2-2 | TRBV28 | CASSRPAGGELFF | TGTGCCAGCAGCAGGCCCGCGGGGGGGGAGCTGTTTTTT
TRBD2 | NA | TRBJ2-1 | TRBV5-1 | CASMTGGGNEQFF | TGCGCCAGCATGACGGGAGGGGGCAATGAGCAGTTCTTC
NA | NA | TRBJ2-5 | TRBV7-9 | CASSFFSGEETQYF | TGTGCCAGCAGCTTTTTTAGCGGCGAAGAGACCCAGTACTTC
NA | few | TRBJ1-4 | TRBV7-6 | CASSDSSRTGRPNEKLFF | TGTGCCAGCAGCGACTCCTCGAGAACAGGGAGACCTAATGAAAAACTGTTTTTT
TRBD2 | NA | TRBJ2-3 | TRBV10-1 | CASSDSLLAGGPANTQYF | TGCGCCAGCAGTGATTCCTTACTAGCGGGAGGGCCGGCGAATACGCAGTATTTT
NA | NA | TRBJ2-4 | TRBV18 | CASSPRAGVAKNIQYF | TGTGCCAGCTCACCACGGGCAGGGGTGGCCAAAAACATTCAGTACTTC
NA | NA | TRBJ2-1 | TRBV13 | CASSSTYGGNSEQFF | TGTGCCAGCAGCTCAACGTACGGAGGGAACAGTGAGCAGTTCTTC
TRBD1 | few | TRBJ2-1 | TRBV20-1 | CSAWTGLGNEQFF | TGCAGTGCTTGGACAGGCCTAGGGAATGAGCAGTTCTTC
NA | NA | TRBJ2-1 | TRBV7-8 | CASSSQTRFSSYNEQFF | TGTGCCAGCAGCTCTCAGACTCGTTTTAGCTCCTACAATGAGCAGTTCTTC
NA | many | TRBJ2-1 | TRBV6-5 | CASSYSPGLYNEQFF | TGTGCCAGCAGTTACTCGCCAGGTCTTTACAATGAGCAGTTCTTC
NA | NA | TRBJ1-3 | TRBV20-1 | CSARGSWLHSGNTIYF | TGCAGTGCTAGGGGGTCTTGGCTCCACTCTGGAAACACCATATATTTT
NA | many | TRBJ2-3 | TRBV10-3 | CATSERGSTDTQYF | TGTGCCACCTCGGAAAGGGGGAGCACAGATACGCAGTATTTT
NA | few | TRBJ2-1 | TRBV29-1 | CSVEKGEPSSYNEQFF | TGCAGCGTTGAAAAAGGGGAGCCTAGCTCCTACAATGAGCAGTTCTTC
NA | few | TRBJ1-1 | TRBV13 | CASSLQGLRTEAFF | TGTGCCAGCAGCTTGCAGGGGCTGAGGACTGAAGCTTTCTTT
TRBD2 | NA | TRBJ2-1 | TRBV7-9 | CASSGTGTSGRAYEQFF | TGTGCCAGCAGCGGTACCGGGACTAGCGGGAGGGCGTATGAGCAGTTCTTC
NA | few | TRBJ1-5 | TRBV7-9 | CASSTPGGPGHF | TGTGCCAGCAGCACTCCCGGGGGACCGGGGCATTTT
NA | NA | TRBJ2-5 | TRBV24-1 | CATSETDTKETQYF | TGTGCCACCAGTGAAACGGACACAAAAGAGACCCAGTACTTC
NA | few | TRBJ2-5 | TRBV28 | CASSSVAAETQYF | TGTGCCAGCAGTTCGGTGGCGGCAGAGACCCAGTACTTC
TRBD1 | NA | TRBJ1-1 | TRBV7-9 | CASSQAQGDRTEAFF | TGTGCCAGCAGCCAAGCACAGGGGGATCGGACTGAAGCTTTCTTT
NA | many | TRBJ2-3 | TRBV3-1 | CASSQRDTQYF | TGTGCCAGCAGCCAAAGAGATACGCAGTATTTT
NA | few | TRBJ2-5 | TRBV11-2 | CASSPRYWGQETQYF | TGTGCCAGCAGCCCCCGCTACTGGGGACAAGAGACCCAGTACTTC
NA | few | TRBJ2-3 | TRBV5-1 | CASSLQGADTQYF | TGCGCCAGCAGCTTGCAAGGGGCAGATACGCAGTATTTT
TRBD2 | NA | TRBJ2-3 | TRBV13 | CASSPTTSGGRDTQYF | TGTGCCAGCAGCCCAACGACTAGCGGGGGGCGGGATACGCAGTATTTT
NA | NA | TRBJ2-2 | TRBV10-3 | CAISEPTTNTGELFF | TGTGCCATCAGTGAGCCAACAACTAACACCGGGGAGCTGTTTTTT
NA | few | TRBJ2-7 | TRBV12-3/TRBV12-4 | CASRRQEHYEQYF | TGTGCCAGCAGGCGACAGGAGCACTACGAGCAGTACTTC
TRBD2 | few | TRBJ2-3 | TRBV7-9 | CASSSRLAETSTDTQYF | TGTGCCAGCAGCTCCCGACTAGCGGAGACCTCAACAGATACGCAGTATTTT
NA | few | TRBJ1-5 | TRBV5-1 | CASSLGVLGSGQPQHF | TGCGCCAGCAGCTTGGGAGTCTTGGGCAGCGGGCAGCCCCAGCATTTT